These 29 T cell receptor beta chains were all obtained from the same sample, sequenced in a study of patients and donors after allogeneic stem cell transplantation. TCRdb passed the RT-PCR reads through MiXCR, listing each CDR3 protein once. The table shows roughly 880,000 distinct CDR3 sequences, with about a sixth occurring only once. Sequenced sample: blood, either unsorted or a sorted T cell fraction (not recorded which). These receptors all come from a human donor who was either an allogeneic HSCT recipient or a stem cell or donor lymphocyte infusion donor (not recorded which). It is not recorded whose cells these are; they may come from a transplant donor.

This clonotype was counted many times. One base away lies a much larger clone, so this may be a sequencing read error. The chain carries TRBV7-2 and TRBJ2-1; 7 nucleotides align to TRBD2. The V gene end was trimmed by 1 base and the J gene end by 2 bases; junction bases not matched to a gene: 2. The CDR3 runs 15 residues. CDR1 is SGHTA, CDR2 FQGNSA, per germline. The CDR3 nucleotides read TGTGCCAGCAGCTTAGGCGGGAGCGCCTACAATGAGCAGTTCTTC. Its translation: CASSLGGSAYNEQFF.

This clonotype has a handful of counts. The chain combines TRBV7-9 with TRBJ2-1; D may correspond to TRBD1 or TRBD2 (5 bases each). Germline CDR1 SEHNR, CDR2 FQNEAQ (reference sequence). The CDR3 extends over 16 amino acids. Trimming took 5 bases from V and 5 from J, leaving 19 bases between them. CDR3 loop: CASSHTGTLMNNEQFF. The CDR3 DNA follows: TGTGCCAGCAGCCACACCGGGACGTTAATGAACAATGAGCAGTTCTTC.

This clonotype was detected a few times. The CDR3 reads CASSYFSSHRVSYGYTF. In DNA form, the CDR3 reads TGTGCCAGCAGTTACTTTTCCTCACACAGGGTTTCGTATGGCTACACCTTC. The chain uses TRBV6-5 and TRBJ1-2, with D perhaps matching TRBD1 (6 bases). This CDR3 region has 17 residues. The germline V and J ends were trimmed by 1 base and 5 bases, with 20 bases remaining between them. Germline V gives CDR1 MNHEY, CDR2 SVGAGI.

The sample holds a few counts of this clonotype. J is TRBJ1-5 and V is TRBV6-2 or TRBV6-3, with D perhaps TRBD1 (5 bases). Trimming stripped 3 bases from V and 3 bases from J, with 18 bases between. In germline, CDR1 is MNHEY, CDR2 SVGEGT. This CDR3 contains 17 residues. The CDR3 DNA reads TGTGCCAGCAGTTATACCCTCCGGGGACGGACCAATCAGCCCCAGCATTTT. Translation: CASSYTLRGRTNQPQHF.

This clonotype was seen a few times. The chain carries TRBV20-1 and TRBJ1-3; D not resolved. The CDR3 is made up of 11 amino acids. Germline V gene sequence: CDR1 DFQATT, CDR2 SNEGSKA (reference sequence). V was shortened by 6 bases and J by 3 bases, with 6 bases between the two germline ends. The CDR3 loop reads CSAADGNTIYF. CDR3 bases: TGCAGTGCAGCAGATGGAAACACCATATATTTT.

The chain joins TRBV7-2 to TRBJ2-7; D may be TRBD1 (5 bases). The CDR3 consists of 15 residues. Trimming removed 5 bases at V and 3 bases at J, with 17 bases between. Germline loops: CDR1 SGHTA, CDR2 FQGNSA. The CDR3 is CASSPAPTGFYEQYF. Here the CDR3 DNA reads TGTGCCAGCAGCCCCGCCCCCACAGGATTCTACGAGCAGTACTTC.

The chain is built from TRBV5-1 and TRBJ2-7; D perhaps matches TRBD2 (7 bases). CDR1 and CDR2 from the germline V gene are SGHRS and YFSETQ. There are 16 residues in the CDR3. Trimming pared 4 bases from V and 0 bases from J, leaving 17 bases between. The CDR3 DNA is TGCGCCAGCAGCCCGATTGGGGGCGGGAGCTCCTACGAGCAGTACTTC. The encoded protein is CASSPIGGGSSYEQYF.

This clonotype was counted a few times. This chain connects TRBV7-6 to TRBJ2-5, with TRBD1 identical over 7 bases. V shed 4 bases and J 3 bases; nucleotides not matched to a gene: 17. The CDR3 is 18 amino acids. CDR1 and CDR2 (germline): SGHVS, FNYEAQ. The CDR3 nucleotides are TGTGCCAGCAGCTCCCTCGTTGCCCAGGGACAGAGAAAAGAGACCCAGTACTTC. Translated: CASSSLVAQGQRKETQYF.

This chain connects TRBV21-1 to TRBJ2-5; TRBD2 is the table's D call and was not checked against the DNA. TRBV21-1 is termed a pseudogene. CDR3 size: 16 residues. The CDR3 nucleotides read TGTGCCAGCAGCATAGGTAGCGGGGGAGGACAAGAGACCCAGTACTTC. Its protein is CASSIGSGGGQETQYF.

The V and J genes are TRBV24-1 and TRBJ1-6, with TRBD1 matching 7 bases. The CDR3 runs to 16 residues. The V gene end was trimmed by 9 bases and the J gene end by 7 bases; junction bases not matched to a gene: 14. CDR1 KGHDR and CDR2 SFDVKD come from the germline V gene. The CDR3 sequence is CATRPKGALGNSPLHF. The CDR3 DNA sequence: TGTGCCACCCGACCCAAGGGGGCGCTGGGCAATTCACCCCTCCACTTT.

This clonotype was observed a handful of times. The chain uses TRBV19 and TRBJ2-1, with 9 bases lining up with TRBD2. Germline CDR1 is LNHDA and CDR2 is SQIVND (reference sequence). The V and J ends lost 6 bases and 7 bases, in that order; junction bases with no gene match: 13. The CDR3 has 16 amino acids. CDR3 nucleotide sequence: TGTGCCAGTAGGCTGCTGCCGACTAGCGGAATGAATGAGCAGTTCTTC. Translation: CASRLLPTSGMNEQFF.

The V call is TRBV5-1, the J call TRBJ2-3; TRBD2 aligns across 10 bases. V lost 6 bases to trimming and J lost 5 bases; unmatched junction nucleotides: 15. The V gene's germline CDR1 is SGHRS and CDR2 YFSETQ. CDR3 size: 17 residues. The CDR3 region is CASTLKEEREGLDTQYF. CDR3 DNA sequence: TGCGCCAGCACGCTAAAAGAGGAGCGGGAGGGGCTAGATACGCAGTATTTT.

CDR3 bases: TGTGCCAGTAGTATCAAGGACCTCTACTACGAGCAGTACTTC. Its protein product is CASSIKDLYYEQYF. The J gene is TRBJ2-7, the V gene TRBV19; no definite D call. The V and J ends lost 3 bases and 3 bases respectively, with 12 bases between them. Germline V lookup: CDR1 LNHDA, CDR2 SQIVND (reference sequence). The CDR3 contains 14 residues.

The chain carries TRBV11-2 and TRBJ1-5; D possibly corresponds to TRBD1 (5 bases). V lost 5 bases and J lost 5, with 16 bases in between. Germline V gene lookup returns CDR1 SGHAT and CDR2 FQNNGV. The CDR3 loop spans 15 amino acids. The CDR3 protein is CASSAGRGSDQPQHF. The CDR3 DNA follows: TGTGCCAGCAGCGCGGGGAGGGGTAGTGATCAGCCCCAGCATTTT.

This chain links TRBV5-6 with TRBJ2-1, with D possibly TRBD2 on 6 matching bases. Trimming cost V 4 bases and J 3 bases, with 14 bases left between them. This CDR3 is 15 amino acids long. Germline V gene lookup returns CDR1 SGHDT and CDR2 YYEEEE. In DNA, the CDR3 is TGTGCCAGCAGCGGAGGAGGGAACAACTACAATGAGCAGTTCTTC. The encoded protein is CASSGGGNNYNEQFF.

In its sample, this clonotype was seen a few times. The J gene is TRBJ1-2, the V gene TRBV5-1; 8 bases line up with TRBD1. The trim removed 4 bases at V and 7 bases at J, leaving 9 bases unmatched. CDR1 and CDR2 from the germline V gene are SGHRS and YFSETQ. The CDR3 extends over 14 amino acids. The CDR3 sequence is CASSPGQGFLGYTF. In nucleotides, the CDR3 is TGCGCCAGCAGCCCCGGACAGGGTTTTCTTGGCTACACCTTC.

The chain carries TRBV18 and TRBJ2-3; the D gene is possibly TRBD2 (6 bases). This CDR3 comprises 16 residues. V was shortened by 3 bases and J by 3 bases, with 16 bases between the two germline ends. The germline gives CDR1 KGHSH, CDR2 LQKENI. The CDR3, as DNA: TGTGCCAGCTCACCCCACCGGGGGTACGTTACAGATACGCAGTATTTT. This encodes CASSPHRGYVTDTQYF.

This clonotype was detected only a few times. V usage is TRBV2 and J usage is TRBJ1-1; a possible D gene is TRBD1 (5 bases). CDR1 is SNHLY, CDR2 FYNNEI, per germline. V lost 2 bases and J 7 bases, leaving 20 bases between the germline ends. The CDR3 runs 16 residues. The CDR3 here is CASSETGGRIRSEAFF. As DNA, the CDR3 is TGTGCCAGCAGTGAAACCGGGGGTAGGATCAGGAGTGAAGCTTTCTTT.

This clonotype was found a few times. The chain combines TRBV12-3 or TRBV12-4 with TRBJ2-1; D remains unclear. This CDR3 contains 14 residues. Trimming removed 5 bases at V and 6 bases at J, with 14 bases between. In DNA form, the CDR3 reads TGTGCCAGCAGTCCGAGACTGGATTTCAATGAGCAGTTCTTC. Its translation: CASSPRLDFNEQFF.

This clonotype was seen more than once but under ten times. The chain couples TRBV7-9 to TRBJ2-7; 7 bases line up with TRBD2. Germline-derived CDR1 and CDR2 are SEHNR and FQNEAQ (reference sequence). V trimming: 9 bases; J trimming: 6 bases; junction bases outside the gene matches: 11. CDR3 length: 13 amino acids. The CDR3 here is CASRSGTTREQYF. The CDR3 region has the DNA TGTGCCAGTCGAAGCGGGACTACCCGCGAGCAGTACTTC.

This clonotype was recorded a few times. Written as DNA, the CDR3 is TGTGCCAGCAGCCAAACAACTAGCGGGGGTATCAGGGATACGCAGTATTTT. This encodes CASSQTTSGGIRDTQYF. The V gene is TRBV4-2, the J gene TRBJ2-3, with 11 bases fitting TRBD2. Per germline, CDR1 LGHNA and CDR2 YNFKEQ. The CDR3 is made up of 17 amino acids. V lost 2 bases and J lost 6; bases outside the gene matches: 10.

The rearrangement joins TRBV6-2 or TRBV6-3 to TRBJ2-3; tentatively, D is TRBD1 (5 bases). V lost 6 bases to trimming and J lost 0 bases, with 10 bases between them. The CDR3 runs to 14 residues. CDR1 is MNHEY, CDR2 SVGEGT, per germline. CDR3 DNA sequence: TGTGCCAGCAGAATTACAGGTAGCACAGATACGCAGTATTTT. The encoded protein is CASRITGSTDTQYF.

In this sample, this clonotype turned up a few times. The J gene is TRBJ2-3, the V gene TRBV9; 14 nucleotides match TRBD2. Unmatched junction bases numbered 11, after V lost 0 bases and J lost 5 bases. Looked up from germline, CDR1 is SGDLS and CDR2 is YYNGEE. The CDR3 covers 19 residues. This chain's CDR3 is CASSVASGTSGGRLDTQYF. CDR3 bases: TGTGCCAGCAGCGTAGCCTCCGGGACTAGCGGGGGCCGCCTAGATACGCAGTATTTT.

V is TRBV7-8 and J is TRBJ2-1; D ambiguous. Trimming took 5 bases from V and 0 from J, leaving 11 bases between them. The CDR3 consists of 15 residues. Germline assignment: CDR1 SGHVS and CDR2 FQNEAQ. The CDR3 DNA reads TGTGCCAGCAGCCCGGACGGTCTCTCCTACAATGAGCAGTTCTTC. This sequence encodes CASSPDGLSYNEQFF.

This clonotype was counted between two and nine times. The chain recombines TRBV4-2 with TRBJ2-3; the D gene is possibly TRBD2 (6 bases). Trimming left V 0 bases short and J 4 bases short, with 14 bases between. Germline V gene sequence: CDR1 LGHNA, CDR2 YNFKEQ. The CDR3 sequence is 16 residues long. CDR3 residues: CASSQEKGWGADTQYF. The CDR3 bases are TGTGCCAGCAGCCAAGAGAAGGGGTGGGGGGCAGATACGCAGTATTTT.

This clonotype has ten or more counts. The gene calls are TRBV20-1 and TRBJ1-1; TRBD1 is a possible D gene (5 bases). Per the germline V gene, CDR1 is DFQATT and CDR2 is SNEGSKA (reference sequence). The length of the CDR3 is 12 residues. The CDR3 loop is CSARDGNTEAFF. The CDR3 coding sequence is TGCAGCGCCCGGGACGGCAACACTGAAGCTTTCTTT.

The rearrangement links TRBV6-1 to TRBJ2-7, with D possibly TRBD1 on 6 matching bases. V dropped 6 bases and J dropped 0 bases, with 15 bases sitting between them. Looked up from germline, CDR1 is MNHNS and CDR2 is SASEGT. The CDR3 covers 15 residues. The CDR3 sequence: CASSNRAKSSYEQYF. The CDR3 DNA reads TGTGCCAGCAGCAACAGGGCTAAGAGCTCCTACGAGCAGTACTTC.

V and J are TRBV24-1 and TRBJ2-1; D ambiguous. V was shortened by 0 bases and J by 6 bases, with 11 bases between the two germline ends. Germline loops: CDR1 KGHDR, CDR2 SFDVKD. The CDR3 extends over 15 amino acids. The CDR3 nucleotides read TGTGCCACCAGTGATTTGCACCTTGGCACCAATGAGCAGTTCTTC. It encodes CATSDLHLGTNEQFF.

This chain links TRBV7-2 with TRBJ1-4, with a weak D call TRBD1 (5 bases). This CDR3 has 14 amino acids. The ends were cut back, 5 bases at V and 3 bases at J, with 10 bases in the middle. Germline CDR1 SGHTA, CDR2 FQGNSA. The DNA for the CDR3 is TGTGCCAGCAGCCGCGACAGACCTAATGAAAAACTGTTTTTT. This gives the protein CASSRDRPNEKLFF.